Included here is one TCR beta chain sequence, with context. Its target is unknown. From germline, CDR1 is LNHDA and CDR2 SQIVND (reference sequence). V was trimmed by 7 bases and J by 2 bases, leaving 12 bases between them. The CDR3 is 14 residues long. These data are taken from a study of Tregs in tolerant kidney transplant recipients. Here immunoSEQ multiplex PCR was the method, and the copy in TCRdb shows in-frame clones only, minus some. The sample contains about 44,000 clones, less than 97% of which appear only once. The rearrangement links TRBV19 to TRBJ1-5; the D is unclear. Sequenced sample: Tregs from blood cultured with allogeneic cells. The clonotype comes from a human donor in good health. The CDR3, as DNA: TGTGCCAGTACCCGCGTGGTTGGCAATCAGCCCCAGCATTTT. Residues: CASTRVVGNQPQHF.